This T cell receptor (beta chain) emerged from a study of shared T cell receptors in the human thymus. Using immunoSEQ multiplex PCR, the repertoire was profiled, and TCRdb retains in-frame clones only, with some absent. The sample has 550,000 to 800,000 clones, 70% to 90% seen once. This sample was also put to use in a study of human thymus T cells. That report adds: Congenital heart defects were the reason for the corrective surgery that the donors, healthy Finnish infants, were having. Thymus specimens were resections from corrective heart surgery. In thymic and blood repertoires alike, V and J usage looked biased. As related research reported, thymic repertoires overlapped highly among unrelated individuals.

This sequence originates from a girl under three years old with a congenital heart defect. The source material was thymocytes.

The CDR3 is CAPDPTGVVYEQYF. Written as DNA, the CDR3 is TGCGCCCCAGACCCGACAGGGGTCGTCTACGAGCAGTACTTC. V is TRBV5-1 and J is TRBJ2-7; 8 bases are shared with TRBD1. CDR3 length equals 14 residues. Germline V lookup: CDR1 SGHRS, CDR2 YFSETQ. The V segment lost 10 bases and the J segment 3 bases; nucleotides outside the gene matches: 12.